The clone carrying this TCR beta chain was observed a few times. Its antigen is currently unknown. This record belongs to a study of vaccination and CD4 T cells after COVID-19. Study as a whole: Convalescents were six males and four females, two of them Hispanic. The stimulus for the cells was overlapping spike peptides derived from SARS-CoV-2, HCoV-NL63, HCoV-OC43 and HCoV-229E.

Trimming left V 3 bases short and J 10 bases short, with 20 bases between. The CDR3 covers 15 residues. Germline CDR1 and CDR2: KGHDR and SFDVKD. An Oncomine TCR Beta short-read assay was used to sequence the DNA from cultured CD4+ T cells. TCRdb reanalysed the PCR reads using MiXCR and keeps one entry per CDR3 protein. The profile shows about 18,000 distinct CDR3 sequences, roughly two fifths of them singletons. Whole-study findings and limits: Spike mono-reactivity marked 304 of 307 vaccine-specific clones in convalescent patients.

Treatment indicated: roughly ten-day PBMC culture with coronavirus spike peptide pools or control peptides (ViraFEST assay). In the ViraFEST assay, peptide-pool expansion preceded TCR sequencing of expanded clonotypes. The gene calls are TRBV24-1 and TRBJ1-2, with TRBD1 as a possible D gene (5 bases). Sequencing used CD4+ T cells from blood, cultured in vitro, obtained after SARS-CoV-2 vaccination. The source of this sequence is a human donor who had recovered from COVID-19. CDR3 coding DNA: TGTGCCACCAGTGATCAGGATGGGGGTCGGGTGTTCTACACCTTC. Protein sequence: CATSDQDGGRVFYTF.